The 6 T cell receptor beta chains listed next were all sequenced from one sample in a study of T cells after yellow fever vaccination. In TCRdb, the 5' RACE reads were re-called with MiXCR into one record per CDR3 protein. The table has some 560,000 distinct CDR3 sequences, about 17% seen once; the top ten hold around 16%. This specimen was PBMCs, taken about 5 days after the first yellow fever vaccination. Receptors were obtained from a man aged 18 to 29 who received the YFV17D yellow fever vaccine.

The chain is built from TRBV7-6 and TRBJ1-3; 8 nucleotides line up with TRBD1. V dropped 4 bases and J dropped 4; count of bases not matched to a gene: 3. Germline V gene sequence: CDR1 SGHVS, CDR2 FNYEAQ. CDR3 size: 14 residues. CDR3 region: CASSSGQGGNTIYF. The CDR3 DNA is TGTGCCAGCAGCTCTGGACAGGGAGGAAACACCATATATTTT.

This clonotype was seen more than once but under ten times. V and J are TRBV5-6 and TRBJ1-3, with D uncertain. V shed 2 bases and J shed 4 bases, with 16 bases lying between them. Germline loops: CDR1 SGHDT, CDR2 YYEEEE. The CDR3 contains 16 residues. In DNA form, the CDR3 reads TGTGCCAGCAGCTTAACTGGGGTTGTTTCGGGAAACACCATATATTTT. Translated: CASSLTGVVSGNTIYF.

The rearrangement links TRBV12-3 or TRBV12-4 to TRBJ2-7, with D perhaps matching TRBD1 (6 bases). CDR3 length: 12 residues. V was clipped by 6 bases and J by 5 bases, with 11 bases between them. Written as DNA, the CDR3 is TGTGCCAGCAGCAGGGGCGGTAACGAGCAGTACGTC. Translation: CASSRGGNEQYV.

The table lists this clonotype with a few counts. The V call is TRBV7-3, the J call TRBJ2-3; unclear D gene. Between the trimmed V and J ends, which lost 0 bases and 0 bases, there was a span of 13 bases. The CDR3 is made up of 17 amino acids. Germline CDR1 and CDR2: SGHTA and FQGTGA. Written as DNA, the CDR3 is TGTGCCAGCAGCTTAACAGGACGGAGCACTAGCACAGATACGCAGTATTTT. It is translated as CASSLTGRSTSTDTQYF. Drawing the rest from reference TRBV7-3 and TRBJ2-3, the complete variable domain is GAGVSQTPSNKVTEKGKYVELRCDPISGHTALYWYRQSLGQGPEFLIYFQGTGAADDSGLPNDRFFAVRPEGSVSTLKIQRTERGDSAVYLCASSLTGRSTSTDTQYFGPGTRLTVL.

This sequence joins TRBV7-9 and TRBJ2-2; D unresolved. Trimming left V 6 bases short and J 3 bases short, with 5 bases between. CDR3 length equals 12 residues. Germline lookup yields CDR1 SEHNR and CDR2 FQNEAQ (reference sequence). CDR3 bases: TGTGCCAGCAGATTCGACACCGGGGAGCTGTTTTTT. Its translation: CASRFDTGELFF.

This chain joins TRBV7-6 and TRBJ2-1; 11 positions agree with TRBD2. The CDR3 loop spans 14 amino acids. Per germline, CDR1 SGHVS and CDR2 FNYEAQ. The junction had 10 bases not matched to a gene; V was cut back by 5 bases and J by 13 bases. DNA of the CDR3: TGTGCCAGCAGCACCGGGACTAGCGGCGCGCAACAGTTCTTC. It yields the protein CASSTGTSGAQQFF. Supplemented by reference TRBV7-6 and TRBJ2-1, the full variable domain reads GAGVSQSPRYKVTKRGQDVALRCDPISGHVSLYWYRQALGQGPEFLTYFNYEAQQDKSGLPNDRFSAERPEGSISTLTIQRTEQRDSAMYRCASSTGTSGAQQFFGPGTRLTVL.